This entry features one T cell receptor beta chain sequence. Which antigen it targets is not known. No base quality information exists; no much larger clone differs at one position. The entry originates in a study of shared clonotypes between healthy human individuals (dated by TCRdb to the early 2020s). Notes on the research overall: Three men and a couple of women, aged 18 to 49 years, made up the cohort. Between about 0.85 and 9.5 billion PBMCs per donor were obtained by leukapheresis. To estimate repertoire size and how much clonotype sharing occurs between individuals, the study deeply sequenced the blood TCR repertoires of several healthy adults. To increase sequencing depth and limit assay-specific biases, different laboratories used diverse techniques to prepare libraries and sequence TCR repertoires. Findings and caveats that apply to the study as a whole: Pairwise subsampling led to the expectation that sequencing depth would affect the degree of clonotype sharing among donors. The genetic and exposure-history diversity represented was limited by the small number of donors. Sampling was restricted to blood, and TCR repertoires in tissue are likely to differ from TCR repertoires in blood.

The donors were healthy, HIV-negative adults who had no recently reported acute infections or vaccinations. Only Caucasian adults living in Nashville, Tennessee, USA were represented among the donors. In the unsorted samples, approximately 85 million PBMCs were counted, and genomic DNA was extracted using the QIAamp DNA Blood Mini kit. Blood was collected by leukapheresis, and PBMCs were isolated by Ficoll-Histopaque density gradient centrifugation and then cryopreserved in liquid nitrogen vapor phase. V loses 3 bases, J loses 4 bases, and the germline ends lie 4 bases apart. CDR1 and CDR2, looked up from the germline V gene (reference sequence), are SEHNR and FQNEAQ. Taken from cysteine to phenylalanine, the CDR3 has 11 residues. Only the CDR3 portion is preserved as DNA: 33 bases, with reading frame beginning at the first base. TCR CDR3 regions were amplified from genomic DNA by multiplex PCR using the deep immunoSEQ assay. Genomic DNA extracted from each cell subset was distributed evenly over all wells of several immunoSEQ 96-well plates, and each plate served as one replicate. For unsorted PBMC, approximately 0.3 ug of genomic DNA, equivalent to around 33,000 T cell genomes, went into each replicate PCR. Unsorted PBMC genomic DNA was sequenced across ten immunoSEQ deep assay plates. The purified libraries were quantified using a Qubit 3.0 fluorometer, sized with a Bioanalyzer 2100, and then quantified again using the KAPA Library Quantification kit. Each immunoSEQ 96-well plate was sequenced on its own single-read 150-cycle Illumina NextSeq 550 flow cell. The authors processed their data as follows. Because the immunoSEQ output held only junctional sequences and lacked quality scores, the filtering could not match the filtering applied to full-length reads. Sequences were annotated with PyIR, a Python wrapper for IgBLAST v1.9, using IMGT germline references to assign V/J genes and CDR3. Any read was removed if the V/J assignment was weak (E-value above 1e-6), the CDR3 was missing, or the read contained stop codons, out-of-frame junctions, or ambiguous translated residues. A V3J clonotype was defined by an identical inferred V gene, J gene, and CDR3 amino acid sequence. The percentage overlap between two repertoires was calculated by dividing the number of shared unique clonotypes by the size of the smaller repertoire. Repertoire richness was assessed with RTK rarefaction, the Chao1 estimator, and Recon v2.1 estimates of unobserved clonotypes. TCRdb holds this immuneACCESS table with in-frame rearrangements only. Some clones are missing; in checked studies, unresolved V genes explain under half, and the rest has no known cause. D and trimming come from the DNA, and the V and J calls and clone size come from that table. The sample includes some 500,000 clones, with 70% to 80% observed a single time. The ten largest clones capture 9.5% to 15% of the sample.

This sequence originates from a woman in her thirties or forties in good health. Some clones in this sample may be carry-over from other donors' samples. Sequenced input: PBMCs. The chain employs TRBV7-9 and TRBJ2-7, with the D gene not confidently named. The CDR3: CASSFLYEQYF. At the DNA level, the sequence is TGTGCCAGCAGCTTCCTTTACGAGCAGTACTTC.